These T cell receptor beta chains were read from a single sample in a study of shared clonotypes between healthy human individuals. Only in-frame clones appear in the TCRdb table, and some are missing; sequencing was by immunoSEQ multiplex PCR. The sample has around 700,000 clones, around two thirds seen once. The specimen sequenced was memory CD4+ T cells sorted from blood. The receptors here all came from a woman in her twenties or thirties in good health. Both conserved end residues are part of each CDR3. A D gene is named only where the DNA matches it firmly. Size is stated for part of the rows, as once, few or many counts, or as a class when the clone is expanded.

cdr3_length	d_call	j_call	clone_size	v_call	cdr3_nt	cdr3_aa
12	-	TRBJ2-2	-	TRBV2	TGTGCCAGCAGGGGAAACACCGGGGAGCTGTTTTTT	CASRGNTGELFF
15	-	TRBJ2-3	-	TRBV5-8	TGTGCCAGCAGCTTGTCACCGGGAGCTTCAGATACGCAGTATTTT	CASSLSPGASDTQYF
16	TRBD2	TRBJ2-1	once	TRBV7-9	TGTGCCAGCAGCTCTTCGACTAGCGGGAGGGCTAATGAGCAGTTCTTC	CASSSSTSGRANEQFF
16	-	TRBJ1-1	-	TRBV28	TGTGCCAGCAGTACCACTGGCAGGGCCGAGAGTCCTGAAGCTTTCTTT	CASSTTGRAESPEAFF
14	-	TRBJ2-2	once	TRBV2	TGTGCCAGCAAGTGGCGGGGTTGGACCGGGGAGCTGTTTTTT	CASKWRGWTGELFF
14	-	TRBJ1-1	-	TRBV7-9	TGTGCCAGCAGCTCTGGACGGTTGAACACTGAAGCTTTCTTT	CASSSGRLNTEAFF
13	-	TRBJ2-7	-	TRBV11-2	TGTGCCAGCAGCTTAGTCCCGGGATTCGAGCAGTACTTC	CASSLVPGFEQYF
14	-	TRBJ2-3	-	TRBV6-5	TGTGCCAGCAGTTACTTACGGGAGAGTGATACGCAGTATTTT	CASSYLRESDTQYF
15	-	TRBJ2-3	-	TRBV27	TGTGCCAGCAGTTTCCGGCCTAGCGGCACAGATACGCAGTATTTT	CASSFRPSGTDTQYF
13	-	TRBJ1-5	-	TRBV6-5	TGTGCCAGCAGTTCCCGCGAGGATCAGCCCCAGCATTTT	CASSSREDQPQHF
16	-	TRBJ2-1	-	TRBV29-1	TGCAGCGTTGAATCGCCTGAAACCAGCTCCTACAATGAGCAGTTCTTC	CSVESPETSSYNEQFF
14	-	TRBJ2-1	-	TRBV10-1	TGCGCCAGCTCCCGACCGGGAGCTGTCAATGAGCAGTTCTTC	CASSRPGAVNEQFF
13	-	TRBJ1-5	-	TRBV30	TGTGCCTGGAGTGTACAATGGGGACAGCCCCAGCATTTT	CAWSVQWGQPQHF
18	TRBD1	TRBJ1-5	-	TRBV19	TGTGCCAGCAGGGCGGTGGGCAGGGGGGGACATAGCAATCAGCCCCAGCATTTT	CASRAVGRGGHSNQPQHF
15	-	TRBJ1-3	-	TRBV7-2	TGTGCCAGCAGCCCCAGGGGCAGCTCTGGAAACACCATATATTTT	CASSPRGSSGNTIYF
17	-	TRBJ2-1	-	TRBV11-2	TGTGCCAGCAGCTGGGCCCTCGCCGGCACAGGTTACAATGAGCAGTTCTTC	CASSWALAGTGYNEQFF
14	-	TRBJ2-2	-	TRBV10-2	TGCGCCAGCAGGGGACACACTAACACCGGGGAGCTGTTTTTT	CASRGHTNTGELFF
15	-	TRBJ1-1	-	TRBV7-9	TGTGCCAGCAGCTTAGCGTCTTTGGGTTCCACTGAAGCTTTCTTT	CASSLASLGSTEAFF
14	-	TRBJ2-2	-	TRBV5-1	TGCGCCAGTTCAGTTAGCGCTAACACCGGGGAGCTGTTTTTT	CASSVSANTGELFF
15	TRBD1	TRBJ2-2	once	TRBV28	TGTGCCAGCAGCTCGGGACAGGGTAACACCGGGGAGCTGTTTTTT	CASSSGQGNTGELFF
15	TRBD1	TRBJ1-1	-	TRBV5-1	TGCGCCAGCAGCTTGGGGGACAGAGATAGCCCTGAAGCTTTCTTT	CASSLGDRDSPEAFF
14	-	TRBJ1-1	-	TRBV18	TGTGCCAGCTCACCAAAGATAGGGGGTGATGAAGCTTTCTTT	CASSPKIGGDEAFF
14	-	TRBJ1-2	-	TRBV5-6	TGTGCCAGCAGCTTGAAGGACACCGGCTATGGCTACACCTTC	CASSLKDTGYGYTF
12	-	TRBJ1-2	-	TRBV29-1	TGCAGCGTTGCTAAAGTGAACTATGGCTACACCTTC	CSVAKVNYGYTF
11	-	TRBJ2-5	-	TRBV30	TGTGCCTGTGGCCCGGGACGGACCCAGTACTTC	CACGPGRTQYF
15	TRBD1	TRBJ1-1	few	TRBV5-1	TGCGCCAGCGCCGGGACAGGGCTTCCGAACACTGAAGCTTTCTTT	CASAGTGLPNTEAFF
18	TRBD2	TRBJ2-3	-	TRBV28	TGTGCCAGCAGTTTCAGACTAGCGGGAGGGCCAATGTTGGATACGCAGTATTTT	CASSFRLAGGPMLDTQYF
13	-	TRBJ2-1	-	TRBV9	TGTGCCAGCAGCTCCCAGGGTTTCAATGAGCAGTTCTTC	CASSSQGFNEQFF
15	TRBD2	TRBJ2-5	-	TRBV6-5	TGTGCCAGCAGGGGGGCTAGCGGGTTCCAAGAGACCCAGTACTTC	CASRGASGFQETQYF
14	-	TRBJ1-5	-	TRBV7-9	TGTGCCAGCAGCTTTACCGGCGGCGCTCAGCCCCAGCATTTT	CASSFTGGAQPQHF
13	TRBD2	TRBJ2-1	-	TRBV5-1	TGCGCCAGCTTTCTAGCGGGAACTAATGAGCAGTTCTTC	CASFLAGTNEQFF
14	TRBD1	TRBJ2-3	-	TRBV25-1	TGTGCCAGCAGTGACGACCAACAGGGGAAGACGCAGTATTTT	CASSDDQQGKTQYF
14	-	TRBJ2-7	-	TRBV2	TGTGCCAGCAAATCCCCGACAGCCAACTACGAGCAGTACTTC	CASKSPTANYEQYF
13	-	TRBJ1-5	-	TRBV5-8	TGTGCCAGCAGCTTGAGAAGGGCTCAGCCCCAGCATTTT	CASSLRRAQPQHF
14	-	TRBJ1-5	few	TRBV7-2	TGTGCCAGCAGCCCTTTTGGTAGCAATCAGCCCCAGCATTTT	CASSPFGSNQPQHF
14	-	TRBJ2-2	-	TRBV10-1	TGCGCCAGCAGTGAGTCGTTTCGGACCGGGGAGCTGTTTTTT	CASSESFRTGELFF
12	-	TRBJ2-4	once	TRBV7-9	TGTGCCAGCAGCTTAAACTTTGGGGATTGGTACTTC	CASSLNFGDWYF
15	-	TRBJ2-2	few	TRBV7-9	TGTGCCAGCAGCCCCTCGTCGGGGAACACCGGGGAGCTGTTTTTT	CASSPSSGNTGELFF